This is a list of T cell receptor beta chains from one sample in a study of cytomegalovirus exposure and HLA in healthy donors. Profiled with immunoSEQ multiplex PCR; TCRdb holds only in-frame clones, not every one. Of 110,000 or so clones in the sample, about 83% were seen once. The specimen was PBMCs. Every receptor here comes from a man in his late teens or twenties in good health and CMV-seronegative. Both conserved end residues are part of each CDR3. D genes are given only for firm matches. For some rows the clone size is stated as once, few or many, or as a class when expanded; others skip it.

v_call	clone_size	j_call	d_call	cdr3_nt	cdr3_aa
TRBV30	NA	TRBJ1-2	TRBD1	TGTGCCTGGAGTTTTCGCGGCCCCGGACAGGGGATTAACTATGGCTACACCTTC	CAWSFRGPGQGINYGYTF
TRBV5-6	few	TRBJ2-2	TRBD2	TGTGCCAGCAGAGCGGGAGGCCTCACCGGGGAGCTGTTTTTT	CASRAGGLTGELFF
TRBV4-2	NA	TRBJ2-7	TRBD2	TGTGCCAGCAGCCAAGATCGAGAGTTAGCGGGGAAAGAGCAGTACTTC	CASSQDRELAGKEQYF
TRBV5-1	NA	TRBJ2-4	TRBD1	TGCGCCAGCAGCTTGGCAGACTCGGGACAGGGGGCGGCATCTTTTTTAGCCAAAAACATTCAGTACTTC	CASSLADSGQGAASFLAKNIQYF
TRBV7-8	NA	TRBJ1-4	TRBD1	TGTGCCAGCAGCGCACAGAACAGGGGGCGGCGTGAAAAACTGTTTTTT	CASSAQNRGRREKLFF
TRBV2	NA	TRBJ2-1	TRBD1	TGTGCCAGCAGTGGGGGGGGACAGGGGTTCCATGAGCAGTTCTTC	CASSGGGQGFHEQFF
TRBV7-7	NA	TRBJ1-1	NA	TGTGCTAGCAGCTTCCGGGAAGAAACTGAAGCTTTCTTT	CASSFREETEAFF
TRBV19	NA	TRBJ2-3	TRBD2	TGTGCCAGTAGTGGGGGACTAGCGGGAACTTACACAGATACGCAGTATTTT	CASSGGLAGTYTDTQYF
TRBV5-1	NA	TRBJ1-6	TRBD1	TGCGCCAGCAGCCGGGACAGGAGCTCCTATAATTCACCCCTCCACTTT	CASSRDRSSYNSPLHF
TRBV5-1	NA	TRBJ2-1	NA	TGCGCCAGCAGCGCGGCTGGACAGTCACGCTACAATGAGCAGTTCTTC	CASSAAGQSRYNEQFF
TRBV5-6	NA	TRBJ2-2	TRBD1	TGTGCCAGCAGCTTGCTAGACTCAACTCGGACAGGGGCGACCGGGGAGCTGTTTTTT	CASSLLDSTRTGATGELFF